Below are 4 T cell receptor beta chains sequenced from a single sample in a study of PD-1 blockade in classical Hodgkin lymphoma. Only in-frame clones appear in the TCRdb table, and some are missing; sequencing was by immunoSEQ multiplex PCR. Of under 20,000 clones in the sample, about 75% were seen once. Time point noted: cycle 4 day 1 (C4D1), after less than 7 weeks of nivolumab. Exposure to brentuximab vedotin varied, and each patient had relapsed following autologous stem cell transplantation. CD4+ T cells were purified from thawed PBMCs by negative selection. This specimen consisted of CD4+ T cells from blood, obtained before the fourth cycle of nivolumab. Source of these receptors: a human donor with classical Hodgkin lymphoma.

The chain employs TRBV19 and TRBJ1-4; D call uncertain. Germline V CDR1 and CDR2: LNHDA, SQIVND (reference sequence). There are 13 residues in the CDR3. Here the CDR3 DNA reads TGTGCGAACACACAGATCCAGGATGAAAAACTGTTTTTT. This codes for CANTQIQDEKLFF.

J is TRBJ1-1 and V is TRBV19, with D uncertain. The CDR3 sequence is 14 residues long. Trimming cost V 5 bases and J 0 bases, with 10 bases left between them. Germline V gene data show CDR1 as LNHDA and CDR2 as SQIVND (reference sequence). The CDR3 spells CASSPLSVNTEAFF. The CDR3 DNA follows: TGTGCCAGTAGTCCCTTATCTGTGAACACTGAAGCTTTCTTT.

The chain links TRBV4-2 to TRBJ2-2; 8 positions agree with TRBD2. CDR3 length: 16 residues. Germline V CDR1 and CDR2: LGHNA, YNFKEQ. V gave up 1 base and J gave up 6 bases; unmatched junction bases: 7. The CDR3 DNA reads TGTGCCAGCAGCCAAGGAGGGCAACTAGCGGCCGGGGAGCTGTTTTTT. Translated, it gives CASSQGGQLAAGELFF.

The J gene is TRBJ2-1, the V gene TRBV9; the match to TRBD1 covers 7 bases. The CDR3 has 14 residues. V lost 4 bases, J lost 6 bases, and 7 bases stayed unmatched. Germline values: CDR1 SGDLS, CDR2 YYNGEE. The CDR3 nucleotides read TGTGCCAGCAGCATGACAGGGAGTCTCAATGAGCAGTTCTTC. This translates into CASSMTGSLNEQFF.